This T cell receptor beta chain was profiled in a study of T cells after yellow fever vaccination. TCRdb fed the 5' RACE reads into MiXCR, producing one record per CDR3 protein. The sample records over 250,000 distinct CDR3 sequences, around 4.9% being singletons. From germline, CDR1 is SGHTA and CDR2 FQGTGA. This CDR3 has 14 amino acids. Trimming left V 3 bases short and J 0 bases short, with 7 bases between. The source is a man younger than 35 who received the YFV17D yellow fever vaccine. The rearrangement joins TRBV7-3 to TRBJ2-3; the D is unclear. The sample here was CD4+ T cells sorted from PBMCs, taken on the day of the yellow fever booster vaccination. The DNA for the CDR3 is TGTGCCAGCAGCTTTGATAGGAGCACAGATACGCAGTATTTT. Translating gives CASSFDRSTDTQYF.